The 5 T cell receptor beta chains given below trace back to one sample, sequenced in a study of T-cell memory formation after mild COVID-19. TCRdb recomputed calls from the 5' RACE reads with MiXCR, one row per CDR3 protein. Of 530,000 or so distinct CDR3 sequences listed, 15% to 20% were seen once; the top ten hold 8.1%. Sequenced material: PBMCs or a T cell subset sorted from them (not recorded which). These receptors all come from an adult woman who had mild COVID-19 (a few samples of this study predate the infection). Cell type and time point are not known.

This clonotype has a handful of counts. V gene TRBV5-1 combines with J gene TRBJ2-3, with D perhaps matching TRBD2 (6 bases). Trimming removed 0 bases at V and 8 bases at J, with 10 bases between. The CDR3 length is 13 residues. The germline gives CDR1 SGHRS, CDR2 YFSETQ. The CDR3 here is CASSLDQGGTQYF. DNA for the CDR3: TGCGCCAGCAGCTTGGATCAGGGAGGTACGCAGTATTTT. The complete variable domain, with remaining parts taken from reference TRBV5-1 and TRBJ2-3, reads KAGVTQTPRYLIKTRGQQVTLSCSPISGHRSVSWYQQTPGQGLQFLFEYFSETQRNKGNFPGRFSGRQFSNSRSEMNVSTLELGDSALYLCASSLDQGGTQYFGPGTRLTVL.

In its sample, this clonotype was seen many times. The chain carries TRBV18 and TRBJ2-2; D not certain. V was clipped by 2 bases and J by 5 bases, with 0 bases between them. CDR3 size: 11 residues. CDR1 and CDR2 (germline): KGHSH, LQKENI. CDR3 coding DNA: TGTGCCAGCTCACCAACCGGGGAGCTGTTTTTT. Encoded protein: CASSPTGELFF.

In its sample, this clonotype was seen a few times. This chain connects TRBV20-1 to TRBJ1-1; D gene unclear. V was clipped by 0 bases and J by 3 bases, with 8 bases between them. CDR1 and CDR2 from the germline V gene are DFQATT and SNEGSKA (reference sequence). The CDR3 totals 13 residues. The CDR3 DNA reads TGCAGTGCTAGAGAGGCCTTGGACACTGAAGCTTTCTTT. Translated, it gives CSAREALDTEAFF.

The rearrangement joins TRBV5-1 to TRBJ2-4; no clear D gene. V was shortened by 4 bases and J by 3 bases, with 17 bases between the two germline ends. CDR3 length: 16 amino acids. Germline lookup yields CDR1 SGHRS and CDR2 YFSETQ. CDR3 residues: CASSESFSQGKNIQYF. CDR3 nucleotide sequence: TGCGCCAGCAGCGAGAGCTTCTCGCAAGGCAAAAACATTCAGTACTTC.

The rearrangement uses TRBV5-8 and TRBJ1-1; TRBD1 agrees at 7 bases. Germline CDR1 reads SGHTS; CDR2 reads YDEGEE. After removal of 3 bases from V and 1 base from J, the junction contained 9 bases not matched to a gene. CDR3 length equals 16 residues. CDR3 nucleotides: TGTGCCAGCAGCTCTTTAACTAGGACAGGGAACACTGAAGCTTTCTTT. As protein: CASSSLTRTGNTEAFF.